The present TCR beta chain was sequenced within a study of beta chain features in type 1 diabetes. Study outcomes and limitations: The study found moderately but significantly shorter TCRB CDR3s in all four CD4+ subsets of Type 1 diabetes patients.

The germline CDR1 and CDR2 sequences are SNHLY and FYNNEI. V was shortened by 6 bases and J by 4 bases, with 9 bases between the two germline ends. There are 12 residues in the CDR3. This clone has only a few counts. No antigen is known for it. The authors reverse transcribed all of the isolated RNA, so sequencing captured expressed TCRB transcripts. Roughly 3.6 million reads was the average for naive, central memory and regulatory T cell samples. Some clones are missing from TCRdb's copy, which holds only in-frame ones; the method was immunoSEQ multiplex PCR. This repertoire shows approximately 730,000 clones, under 15% found once; its top ten account for approximately 0.021%.

Sequencing was performed on naive CD4+ T cells from blood. The V and J genes are TRBV2 and TRBJ1-2; no clear D gene. This receptor was taken from a man between 18 and 29 years old with type 1 diabetes. DNA for the CDR3: TGTGCCAGCAGCGAGGGATTCTATGGCTACACCTTC. Residues: CASSEGFYGYTF.